The clone carrying this T cell receptor beta chain was seen many times. This sample was included in a study of neurological immune-mediated disorders. Each CDR3 protein is one row after TCRdb ran MiXCR on the 5' RACE reads. The table has tens of thousands of distinct CDR3 sequences, just over 4% seen once. The CDR3 extends over 12 amino acids. V gave up 7 bases and J gave up 9 bases, with 13 bases separating them. The sequenced sample was CD4+ T cells from blood. The TCR originated in a woman in her forties in good health. The chain recombines TRBV12-3 or TRBV12-4 with TRBJ1-5; D unresolved. The CDR3 nucleotides are TGTGCCAGCACTCTAGGACCGGGGCCCCAGCATTTT. Its protein product is CASTLGPGPQHF.